This T cell receptor beta chain was captured in a study of OX40 agonist ivuxolimab in advanced cancers. Context from the whole study: Ivuxolimab, which targeted the costimulatory receptor OX40 (CD134), was an agonistic, fully human IgG2 monoclonal antibody. The point of sequencing TCRbeta in the periphery was to test whether ivuxolimab changed TCR sequence diversity and drove clonal T-cell expansion. Prior anti-PD-1, anti-PD-L1 or anti-CTLA-4 therapy was permitted, and checkpoint inhibitors had been received by roughly 42% of dose-escalation patients. Intravenous ivuxolimab was administered to patients every 2 weeks at six dose levels: 0.01, 0.1, 0.3, 1.5, 3 and 10 mg/kg. Among the roughly 52 dose-escalation patients, roughly 20 had hepatocellular carcinoma, approximately 15 melanoma, 9 renal cell carcinoma and 9 head and neck cancer. In the dose-escalation cohort, 82.7% of patients were male, and the mean age was approximately 64 years, with a range of about 23 to 90. The monotherapy dose-escalation portion (N ≈ 57 patients) of the phase I ivuxolimab trial is reported in the paper. Partial responses occurred in three dose-escalation patients: two with cutaneous melanoma and one with hepatocellular carcinoma. Points the paper makes about the study in general: On average, CD8+ T cells showed more expanded clones than CD4+ T cells after ivuxolimab. In partial responders in the 0.1-3.0 mg/kg groups, normalized peripheral clonal expansion was found to be among the lowest, especially among CD8+ T cells. At doses of 0.1 to 3.0 mg/kg, clonal expansion of both CD4+ and CD8+ T cells in blood was seen between baseline and week 6. Low levels of normalized T-cell clonal expansion were also seen in some patients who did not respond. Which antigens the clonally expanded peripheral T cells were specific for was not determined.

The trial excluded patients who had a history of autoimmune disease or were on systemic immunosuppression. Peripheral blood for TCR sequencing was collected from all dose cohorts at baseline, on cycle 4 day 1, and on cycle 7 day 1. The samples were drawn from a first-in-human, open-label, multicenter phase I dose-escalation trial of ivuxolimab. Adults with locally advanced or metastatic melanoma, renal cell, hepatocellular, or head and neck squamous cell carcinoma were enrolled in the trial. Before TCR sequencing, CD4+ and CD8+ T cells were separately sorted from peripheral blood. About this clone: The antigen it recognizes is unknown. No base-level quality is on record; no much larger clone is a single base apart.

Unmatched junction bases come to 6, with V trimmed by 8 bases and J by 5 bases. Including cysteine and phenylalanine, the CDR3 has 13 amino acids. The DNA shown is the 39-base CDR3, in frame from base 1. Looking up the germline V gene yields CDR1 SNHLY and CDR2 FYNNEI. Genomic DNA was isolated from the sorted cells so that the TCRbeta CDR3 region could be sequenced. The immunoSEQ Assay was used for sequencing of TCRbeta CDR3 regions. Sourced from immuneACCESS, this table was stored by TCRdb with only in-frame sequences that have V and J called. A share of the clones is absent; for the studies checked, an unresolved V gene accounts for under half, and the remainder has no known explanation. This sample lists some 72,000 clones; approximately 90% were detected once. The ten largest make up approximately 0.5% of the sample.

This TCR was sampled from an adult with an advanced solid tumor such as melanoma, head and neck, liver or kidney cancer. This sample comprised CD4+ or CD8+ T cells sorted from blood, obtained in a trial of the OX40 agonist ivuxolimab. The chain employs TRBV2 and TRBJ2-3, with 8 bases in between that match TRBD1. The CDR3 is CASLRGPVDTQYF. In nucleotides, the sequence is TGTGCCAGCCTCAGGGGGCCGGTAGATACGCAGTATTTT.